Included here is one TCR beta chain sequence, with context. Its cognate antigen is unknown. These data come from a study of blood T cells in healthy people across ages. General study points: From one million sequenced T cells, diversity estimates were lower bounds.

It was with a sample-barcoded 5' primer and a J-beta primer mix that a second PCR of roughly 7 to 12 cycles was run. The template-switch adaptor was a 5' adaptor with 12 random nucleotides. It tagged each cDNA molecule. A single record per CDR3 protein comes from TCRdb applying MiXCR to the 5' RACE reads. The sample holds roughly 410,000 distinct CDR3 sequences; about 55% are singletons and the top ten take around 53%. The sequenced sample consisted of blood. The receptor was isolated from a man in his 60s in good health.

In DNA, the CDR3 is TGCAGTGCCCAAGGCGGGGTAGCGGGTAGCACAGATACGCAGTATTTT. Encoded protein: CSAQGGVAGSTDTQYF. The J gene is TRBJ2-3, the V gene TRBV20-1, with 7 bases fitting TRBD2. Germline CDR1 is DFQATT and CDR2 is SNEGSKA (reference sequence). Trimming took 6 bases from V and 0 from J; bases not matched to a gene: 12. The CDR3 covers 16 residues.